This passage covers 29 T cell receptor beta chains from one sample sequenced in a study of PD-1 blockade in classical Hodgkin lymphoma. As for time point: cycle 4 day 1 (C4D1), after 5 to 7 weeks of nivolumab. In every patient, relapse followed autologous stem cell transplantation, while exposure to brentuximab vedotin differed. Assay used: immunoSEQ multiplex PCR; TCRdb lists only in-frame clones, some missing. Of 20,000 to 30,000 clones in the sample, 88% are singletons; the top ten hold approximately 23%. This specimen was peripheral blood mononuclear cells (PBMCs), taken before the fourth cycle of nivolumab. Source of these receptors: a human donor with classical Hodgkin lymphoma.

This chain joins TRBV6-4 and TRBJ2-5, with D unclear. Germline V CDR1 and CDR2: MRHNA, SNTAGT. V was trimmed by 1 base and J by 5 bases, leaving 5 bases between them. The CDR3 is 12 residues long. CDR3 DNA: TGTGCCAGCAGTGACTTAATGGAGACCCAGTACTTC. It translates to CASSDLMETQYF.

The count of this clone is one. V gene TRBV10-3 combines with J gene TRBJ2-7; a weak D match, TRBD2 (6 bases). The CDR3 has 13 residues. V dropped 0 bases and J dropped 3 bases, with 6 bases sitting between them. Germline CDR1 is ENHRY and CDR2 is SYGVKD. This CDR3 is CAISESGGYEQYF. The CDR3 nucleotides are TGTGCCATCAGTGAGTCCGGGGGCTACGAGCAGTACTTC.

The chain uses TRBV7-9 and TRBJ2-1; 8 bases line up with TRBD2. The CDR3 extends over 15 amino acids. Per germline, CDR1 SEHNR and CDR2 FQNEAQ (reference sequence). Trimming cost V 4 bases and J 9 bases; bases outside gene matches: 11. CDR3 in amino acids: CASSSPGGAIGEQFF. DNA of the CDR3: TGTGCCAGCAGCTCCCCCGGGGGGGCCATCGGTGAGCAGTTCTTC.

V and J are TRBV6-5 and TRBJ1-1; D unclear. In germline, CDR1 is MNHEY, CDR2 SVGAGI. Trimming shortened V by 6 bases and J by 3 bases, and 11 bases separated the two germline ends. CDR3 length equals 13 residues. The CDR3 protein is CASRELGYTEAFF. CDR3 nucleotide sequence: TGTGCCAGCAGGGAGCTTGGATACACTGAAGCTTTCTTT.

The chain employs TRBV18 and TRBJ1-1, with D perhaps matching TRBD1 (6 bases). CDR1 is KGHSH, CDR2 LQKENI, per germline. Trimming left V 5 bases short and J 1 base short, with 8 bases between. This CDR3 is built from 13 residues. The CDR3 reads CASSEQGNTEAFF. Here the CDR3 DNA reads TGTGCCAGCTCAGAACAGGGGAACACTGAAGCTTTCTTT.

V usage is TRBV29-1 and J usage is TRBJ1-2; TRBD1 might be the D (6 bases). The V gene's germline CDR1 is SQVTM and CDR2 ANQGSEA. The CDR3 sequence is 15 residues long. V lost 0 bases to trimming and J lost 6 bases, with 17 bases between them. The CDR3 loop is CSVEEGGPTIDGYTF. The CDR3 nucleotides read TGCAGCGTTGAAGAAGGGGGACCGACGATTGATGGCTACACCTTC.

The rearrangement links TRBV7-9 to TRBJ2-7; D may be TRBD1 (7 bases). Germline CDR1 is SEHNR and CDR2 is FQNEAQ (reference sequence). V was trimmed by 5 bases and J by 6 bases, leaving 20 bases between them. CDR3 length: 15 amino acids. This CDR3 reads CASSLRGQAGSEQYF. In DNA form, the CDR3 reads TGTGCCAGCAGCCTTCGAGGACAGGCGGGGTCCGAGCAGTACTTC.

The chain combines TRBV7-3 with TRBJ2-1, with 12 bases aligning to TRBD2. V trimming: 3 bases; J trimming: 7 bases; junction bases outside the gene matches: 1. CDR1 SGHTA and CDR2 FQGTGA come from the germline V gene. The CDR3 is 14 residues long. In DNA form, the CDR3 reads TGTGCCAGCAGCTTGACTAGCGGGGGAAATGAGCAGTTCTTC. It encodes CASSLTSGGNEQFF.

The V gene is TRBV5-1, the J gene TRBJ2-7; 7 positions agree with TRBD2. CDR1 and CDR2 from the germline V gene are SGHRS and YFSETQ. The CDR3 has 16 residues. After removal of 2 bases from V and 0 bases from J, the junction contained 8 bases not matched to a gene. The CDR3 sequence is CASSLGLAASSYEQYF. The CDR3 nucleotides read TGCGCCAGCAGCTTAGGGCTAGCGGCGAGCTCCTACGAGCAGTACTTC.

V is TRBV29-1 and J is TRBJ2-4; D is uncertain. V was shortened by 4 bases and J by 5 bases, with 12 bases between the two germline ends. CDR1 and CDR2 (germline): SQVTM, ANQGSEA. The CDR3 has 13 residues. CDR3 sequence: CSVVPQAENIQYF. Written as DNA, the CDR3 is TGCAGCGTTGTTCCCCAGGCAGAAAACATTCAGTACTTC.

The chain has TRBV19 and TRBJ1-5; D unclear. V was pared by 7 bases and J by 5 bases, with 18 bases between. The CDR3 has 15 amino acids. CDR1 and CDR2 (germline): LNHDA, SQIVND (reference sequence). Here the CDR3 DNA reads TGTGCCAGTAACCCAGCTGGGTTCGGGGATCAGCCCCAGCATTTT. It codes for CASNPAGFGDQPQHF. Complete variable domain (other parts from reference TRBV19 and TRBJ1-5): DGGITQSPKYLFRKEGQNVTLSCEQNLNHDAMYWYRQDPGQGLRLIYYSQIVNDFQKGDIAEGYSVSREKKESFPLTVTSAQKNPTAFYLCASNPAGFGDQPQHFGDGTRLSIL.

This chain links TRBV7-3 with TRBJ2-1; 10 nucleotides agree with TRBD2. The CDR3 is 14 residues long. Unmatched junction bases numbered 2, after V lost 6 bases and J lost 3 bases. Germline V gives CDR1 SGHTA, CDR2 FQGTGA. The chain's CDR3 is CASSRTSGYNEQFF. In DNA, the CDR3 is TGTGCCAGCAGTCGGACTAGCGGCTACAATGAGCAGTTCTTC. Full variable domain (rest looked up from reference TRBV7-3 and TRBJ2-1): GAGVSQTPSNKVTEKGKYVELRCDPISGHTALYWYRQSLGQGPEFLIYFQGTGAADDSGLPNDRFFAVRPEGSVSTLKIQRTERGDSAVYLCASSRTSGYNEQFFGPGTRLTVL.

This clone occurred once. The chain links TRBV6-1 to TRBJ1-2; a weak D match, TRBD1 (6 bases). CDR1 MNHNS and CDR2 SASEGT come from the germline V gene. The ends were cut back, 8 bases at V and 8 bases at J, with 15 bases in the middle. There are 12 residues in the CDR3. CDR3: CASGSGGSGYTF. CDR3 DNA sequence: TGTGCCAGCGGGTCGGGGGGCTCGGGCTACACCTTC.

This chain joins TRBV13 and TRBJ2-3; TRBD1 matches at 10 bases. There are 15 residues in the CDR3. Germline V CDR1 and CDR2: PRHDT, FYEKMQ (reference sequence). V shed 5 bases and J 7 bases; nucleotides not matched to a gene: 9. The CDR3 coding sequence is TGTGCCAGCAGCCTCCGGGACAGGGGTGGGAATACGCAGTATTTT. The encoded protein is CASSLRDRGGNTQYF.

V gene TRBV6-1 combines with J gene TRBJ2-7; the match to TRBD2 covers 8 bases. CDR3 length: 16 residues. V lost 2 bases to trimming and J lost 5 bases; unmatched junction nucleotides: 11. Germline lookup yields CDR1 MNHNS and CDR2 SASEGT. This CDR3 reads CASSEYAGSGGHEQYF. The CDR3 nucleotides read TGTGCCAGCAGTGAATACGCTGGGAGCGGGGGCCACGAGCAGTACTTC.

The V and J genes are TRBV11-2 and TRBJ2-7, with TRBD1 matching over 10 bases. The CDR3 has 14 residues. CDR1 SGHAT and CDR2 FQNNGV come from the germline V gene. Trimming at V came to 3 bases and at J to 5 bases, leaving 4 bases not matched to a gene. Here the CDR3 DNA reads TGTGCCAGCAGCTTGGGGACAGGGGTCGACGAGCAGTACTTC. It yields the protein CASSLGTGVDEQYF.

The V call is TRBV7-8, the J call TRBJ2-7; D gene unclear. There are 17 residues in the CDR3. Trimming removed 1 base from V and 3 bases from J, with 19 bases in between. Germline values: CDR1 SGHVS, CDR2 FQNEAQ. This chain's CDR3 is CASSLVGSEDQVYEQYF. CDR3 sequence (DNA): TGTGCCAGCAGCTTAGTAGGCTCGGAAGACCAAGTCTACGAGCAGTACTTC.

The chain has TRBV10-3 and TRBJ2-7, with TRBD1 as a possible D gene (6 bases). Germline assignment: CDR1 ENHRY and CDR2 SYGVKD. The V and J ends lost 3 bases and 2 bases respectively, with 11 bases between them. The CDR3 has 14 residues. This CDR3 reads CAISELGQTYEQYF. DNA of the CDR3: TGTGCCATCAGTGAACTAGGACAGACCTACGAGCAGTACTTC.

In its sample, this clone was seen a few times. The gene calls are TRBV12-5 and TRBJ1-1; D is undetermined. Germline V gene sequence: CDR1 LGHNT, CDR2 FRNRAP. The CDR3 has 16 amino acids. Trimming cost V 1 base and J 1 base, with 13 bases left between them. The chain's CDR3 is CASGLASLGKNTEAFF. The CDR3 DNA reads as TGTGCTAGTGGTTTGGCCTCTCTCGGGAAGAACACTGAAGCTTTCTTT.

CDR3 sequence: CASTVGKTQYF. The CDR3 nucleotides are TGCGCCAGCACGGTCGGGAAGACCCAGTACTTC. This sequence joins TRBV4-1 and TRBJ2-5; a possible D gene is TRBD2 (5 bases). V was shortened by 7 bases and J by 6 bases, with 9 bases between the two germline ends. Germline CDR1 and CDR2: MGHRA and YSYEKL. The CDR3 is 11 residues long.

This chain connects TRBV9 to TRBJ2-7, with 7 bases fitting TRBD1. The CDR3 totals 13 residues. After removal of 4 bases from V and 3 bases from J, the junction contained 4 bases not matched to a gene. The germline gives CDR1 SGDLS, CDR2 YYNGEE. CDR3 in amino acids: CASSLDRDYEQYF. The CDR3 region has the DNA TGTGCCAGCAGCCTTGACAGGGACTACGAGCAGTACTTC.

This clone was recorded once. The chain recombines TRBV4-1 with TRBJ1-2; D may be TRBD1 (6 bases). This CDR3 is 15 amino acids long. The germline gives CDR1 MGHRA, CDR2 YSYEKL. Trimming cost V 1 base and J 6 bases, with 15 bases left between them. CDR3 in amino acids: CASSQAGGEYNGYTF. The CDR3 DNA sequence: TGCGCCAGCAGCCAAGCGGGGGGCGAATATAATGGCTACACCTTC.

Of note for this clone: Other DNA sequences in the same sample also yield this CDR3. J is TRBJ2-3 and V is TRBV10-3, with D perhaps TRBD2 (5 bases). Germline CDR1 is ENHRY and CDR2 is SYGVKD. V was clipped by 2 bases and J by 7 bases, with 7 bases between them. This CDR3 has 12 amino acids. The CDR3 DNA is TGTGCCATCAGTGAGGAGGGAAATACGCAGTATTTT. Its translation is CAISEEGNTQYF.

The chain joins TRBV7-3 to TRBJ2-2; the D gene is possibly TRBD1 (5 bases). Trimming stripped 5 bases from V and 3 bases from J, with 22 bases between. The CDR3 extends over 18 amino acids. Per germline, CDR1 SGHTA and CDR2 FQGTGA. In DNA form, the CDR3 reads TGTGCCAGCAGCCTCCTGGCCGACAGATCACGCTACACCGGGGAGCTGTTTTTT. Amino acid sequence: CASSLLADRSRYTGELFF.

The chain has TRBV5-6 and TRBJ2-4; perhaps TRBD1 as D (6 bases). The CDR3 sequence is 17 residues long. V lost 3 bases to trimming and J lost 0 bases, with 16 bases between them. Germline V CDR1 and CDR2: SGHDT, YYEEEE. The CDR3 nucleotides read TGTGCCAGCAGCTCCATACCGGGACACTTAGCCAAAAACATTCAGTACTTC. Its translation: CASSSIPGHLAKNIQYF.

This chain joins TRBV6-5 and TRBJ2-7, with 11 nucleotides matching TRBD1. CDR1 is MNHEY, CDR2 SVGAGI, per germline. The CDR3 sequence is 14 residues long. With V trimmed by 5 bases and J by 4 bases, 4 bases remained unmatched. The DNA for the CDR3 is TGTGCCAGCAGTCCGGACAGGGGGCGGTACGAGCAGTACTTC. Protein: CASSPDRGRYEQYF.

This clone was seen a few times. This chain uses TRBV27 with TRBJ2-2; D gene ambiguous. The CDR3 spans 12 residues. V lost 3 bases, J lost 9 bases, and 8 bases lay in between. Germline CDR1 MNHEY, CDR2 SMNVEV (reference sequence). Here the CDR3 reads CASSFPQRELFF. The DNA of the CDR3 is TGTGCCAGCAGTTTCCCCCAGCGGGAGCTGTTTTTT.

The V and J genes are TRBV10-2 and TRBJ2-7; 7 bases line up with TRBD2. The germline gives CDR1 WSHSY, CDR2 SAAADI. Unmatched junction bases numbered 5, after V lost 5 bases and J lost 4 bases. The CDR3 totals 13 residues. The CDR3 region is CASSLGGGYEQYF. CDR3 DNA: TGCGCCAGCAGTTTGGGGGGGGGATACGAGCAGTACTTC.

The V and J genes are TRBV7-6 and TRBJ1-1; TRBD1 agrees at 10 bases. CDR1 and CDR2 from the germline V gene are SGHVS and FNYEAQ. V trimming: 1 base; J trimming: 3 bases; junction bases outside the gene matches: 2. This CDR3 is 15 amino acids long. The CDR3 reads CASSLGGTGDTEAFF. For the CDR3, the DNA is TGTGCCAGCAGCTTAGGAGGGACAGGGGACACTGAAGCTTTCTTT.